The TCR beta chain described here comes from a study of a mutant IDH1 vaccine in newly diagnosed glioma. Across the study: Initiation of the vaccine course occurred 4-6 weeks after radiotherapy alone, or alongside temozolomide cycles.

On this clone itself: Its antigen is not identified.

Time point defined: week 23, last vaccination. A single vaccine dose contained 300 ug of mutant IDH1 20-mer peptide, and topical imiquimod was used with it. New astrocytomas of WHO grade 3 or 4 that were IDH1-mutant and ATRX-lost were found in the donors. CDR3 size: 16 residues. Trimming removed 0 bases from V and 5 bases from J; junction bases left unmatched: 5. Per the germline V gene, CDR1 is SGHKS and CDR2 is YYEKEE (reference sequence). Study-wide findings and caveats: The vaccine induced immune responses, and these occurred in about 93% of patients.

Using immunoSEQ multiplex PCR, the repertoire was profiled, and TCRdb retains in-frame clones only, with some absent. This sample has fewer than 45,000 clones; around 79% occur once, and the top ten carry 6.3%. The source is a woman in her thirties or forties with glioma. Some clones in this sample may be carry-over from other donors' samples. Sequences were derived from PBMCs, sampled from a glioma patient whose treatment included an IDH1 peptide vaccine. V is TRBV5-5 and J is TRBJ2-2; 9 nucleotides line up with TRBD2. The CDR3 is CASSLGSGSKTGELFF. The CDR3 region has the DNA TGTGCCAGCAGCTTGGGTAGCGGGAGTAAAACCGGGGAGCTGTTTTTT. Supplemented by reference TRBV5-5 and TRBJ2-2, the full variable domain reads DAGVTQSPTHLIKTRGQQVTLRCSPISGHKSVSWYQQVLGQGPQFIFQYYEKEERGRGNFPDRFSARQFPNYSSELNVNALLLGDSALYLCASSLGSGSKTGELFFGEGSRLTVL.